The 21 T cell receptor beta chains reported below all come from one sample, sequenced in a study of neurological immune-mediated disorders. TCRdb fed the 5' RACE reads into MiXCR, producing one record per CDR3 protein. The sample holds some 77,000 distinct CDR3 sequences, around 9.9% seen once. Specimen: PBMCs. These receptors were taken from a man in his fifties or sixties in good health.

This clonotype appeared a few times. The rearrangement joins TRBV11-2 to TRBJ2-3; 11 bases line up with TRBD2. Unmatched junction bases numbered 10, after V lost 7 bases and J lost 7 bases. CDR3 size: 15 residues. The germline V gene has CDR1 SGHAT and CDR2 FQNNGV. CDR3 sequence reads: CASNSFSGRANTQYF. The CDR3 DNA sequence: TGTGCCAGCAACTCATTTAGCGGGAGGGCGAATACGCAGTATTTT. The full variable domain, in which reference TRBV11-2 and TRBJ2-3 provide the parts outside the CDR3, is EAGVAQSPRYKIIEKRQSVAFWCNPISGHATLYWYQQILGQGPKLLIQFQNNGVVDDSQLPKDRFSAERLKGVDSTLKIQPAKLEDSAVYLCASNSFSGRANTQYFGPGTRLTVL.

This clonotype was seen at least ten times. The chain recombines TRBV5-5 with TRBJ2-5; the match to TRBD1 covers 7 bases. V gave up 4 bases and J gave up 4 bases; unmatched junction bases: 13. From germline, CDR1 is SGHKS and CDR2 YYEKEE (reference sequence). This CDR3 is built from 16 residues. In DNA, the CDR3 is TGTGCCAGCAGCCCGCGACAGGGAGCGGAGTCAGAGACCCAGTACTTC. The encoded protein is CASSPRQGAESETQYF.

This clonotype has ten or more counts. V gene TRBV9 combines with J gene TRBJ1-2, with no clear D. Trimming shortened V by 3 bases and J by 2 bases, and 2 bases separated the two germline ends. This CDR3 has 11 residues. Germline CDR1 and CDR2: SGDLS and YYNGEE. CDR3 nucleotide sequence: TGTGCCAGCAGCGCGAACTATGGCTACACCTTC. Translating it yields CASSANYGYTF.

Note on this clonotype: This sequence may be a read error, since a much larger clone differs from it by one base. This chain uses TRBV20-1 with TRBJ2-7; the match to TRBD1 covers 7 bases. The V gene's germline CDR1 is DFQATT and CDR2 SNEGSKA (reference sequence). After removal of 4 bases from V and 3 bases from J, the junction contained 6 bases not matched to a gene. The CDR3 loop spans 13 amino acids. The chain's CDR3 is CSANRGLVYEQYF. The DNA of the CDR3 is TGCAGTGCTAACAGGGGATTGGTCTACGAGCAGTACTTC.

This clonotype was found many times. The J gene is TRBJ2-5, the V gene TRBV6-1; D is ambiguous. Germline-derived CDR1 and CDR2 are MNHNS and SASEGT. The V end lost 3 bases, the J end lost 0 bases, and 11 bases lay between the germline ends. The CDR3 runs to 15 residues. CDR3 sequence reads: CASSERSANQETQYF. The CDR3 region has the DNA TGTGCCAGCAGTGAGCGGTCGGCCAACCAAGAGACCCAGTACTTC.

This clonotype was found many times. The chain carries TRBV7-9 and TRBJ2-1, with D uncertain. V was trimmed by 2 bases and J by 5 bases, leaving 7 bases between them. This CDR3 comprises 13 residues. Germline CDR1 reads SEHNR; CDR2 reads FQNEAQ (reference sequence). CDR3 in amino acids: CASSLLPHNEQFF. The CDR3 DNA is TGTGCCAGCAGCTTATTACCCCACAATGAGCAGTTCTTC.

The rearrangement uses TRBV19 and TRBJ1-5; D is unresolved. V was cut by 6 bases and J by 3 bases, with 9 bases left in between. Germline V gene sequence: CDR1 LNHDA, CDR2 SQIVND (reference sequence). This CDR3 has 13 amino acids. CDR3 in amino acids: CASRSQYNQPQHF. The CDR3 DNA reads TGTGCCAGTAGATCCCAGTACAATCAGCCCCAGCATTTT.

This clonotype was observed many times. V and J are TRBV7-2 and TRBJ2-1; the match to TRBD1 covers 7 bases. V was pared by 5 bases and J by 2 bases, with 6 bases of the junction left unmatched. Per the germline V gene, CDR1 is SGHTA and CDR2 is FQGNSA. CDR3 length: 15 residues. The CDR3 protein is CASSQGQRTYNEQFF. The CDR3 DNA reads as TGTGCCAGCAGCCAGGGACAGCGGACCTACAATGAGCAGTTCTTC.

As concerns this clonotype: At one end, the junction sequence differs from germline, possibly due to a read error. CDR3: CAISSGLMDTEDFF. The CDR3 coding sequence is TGTGCCATCAGTTCCGGACTTATGGACACTGAAGATTTCTTT. The rearrangement links TRBV10-3 to TRBJ1-1, with D possibly TRBD1 on 5 matching bases. Germline V gives CDR1 ENHRY, CDR2 SYGVKD. This CDR3 has 14 residues.

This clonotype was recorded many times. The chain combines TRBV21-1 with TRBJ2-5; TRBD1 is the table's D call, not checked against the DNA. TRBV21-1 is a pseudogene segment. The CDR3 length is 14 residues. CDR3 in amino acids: CARSSYRERETQYF. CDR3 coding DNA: TGTGCCAGGTCCTCCTACAGGGAACGGGAGACCCAGTACTTC.

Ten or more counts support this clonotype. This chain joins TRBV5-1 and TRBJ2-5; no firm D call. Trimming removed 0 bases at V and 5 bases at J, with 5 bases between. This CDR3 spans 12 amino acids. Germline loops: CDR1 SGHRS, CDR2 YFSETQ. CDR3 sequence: CASSLAWETQYF. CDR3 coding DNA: TGCGCCAGCAGCTTGGCGTGGGAGACCCAGTACTTC. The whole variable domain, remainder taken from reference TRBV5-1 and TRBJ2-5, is KAGVTQTPRYLIKTRGQQVTLSCSPISGHRSVSWYQQTPGQGLQFLFEYFSETQRNKGNFPGRFSGRQFSNSRSEMNVSTLELGDSALYLCASSLAWETQYFGPGTRLLVL.

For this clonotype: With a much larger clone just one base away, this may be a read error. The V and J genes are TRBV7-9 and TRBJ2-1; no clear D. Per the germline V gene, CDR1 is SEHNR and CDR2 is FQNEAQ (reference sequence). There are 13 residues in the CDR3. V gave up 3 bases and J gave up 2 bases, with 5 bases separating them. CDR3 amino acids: CASSFDTYNEQFF. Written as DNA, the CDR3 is TGTGCCAGCAGCTTTGACACCTACAATGAGCAGTTCTTC.

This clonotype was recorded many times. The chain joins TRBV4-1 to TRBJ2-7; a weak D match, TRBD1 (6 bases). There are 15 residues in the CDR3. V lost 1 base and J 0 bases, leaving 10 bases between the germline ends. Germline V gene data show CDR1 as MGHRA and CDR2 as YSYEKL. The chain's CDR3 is CASSQGTELSYEQYF. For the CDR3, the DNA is TGCGCCAGCAGCCAAGGGACAGAGCTCTCCTACGAGCAGTACTTC.

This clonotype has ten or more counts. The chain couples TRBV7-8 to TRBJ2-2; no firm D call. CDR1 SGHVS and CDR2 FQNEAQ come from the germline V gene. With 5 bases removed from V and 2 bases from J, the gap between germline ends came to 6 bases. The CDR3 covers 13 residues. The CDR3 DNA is TGTGCCAGCAGCCGAACCAACACCGGGGAGCTGTTTTTT. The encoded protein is CASSRTNTGELFF.

DNA for the CDR3: TGCAGTGCTAGAAGGGCAGGGGAAAGGGAAAAACTGTTTTTT. Encoded protein: CSARRAGEREKLFF. V and J are TRBV20-1 and TRBJ1-4; possible D gene TRBD1, 6 bases. Germline V gene lookup returns CDR1 DFQATT and CDR2 SNEGSKA (reference sequence). CDR3 length equals 14 residues. V was trimmed by 2 bases and J by 8 bases, leaving 15 bases between them.

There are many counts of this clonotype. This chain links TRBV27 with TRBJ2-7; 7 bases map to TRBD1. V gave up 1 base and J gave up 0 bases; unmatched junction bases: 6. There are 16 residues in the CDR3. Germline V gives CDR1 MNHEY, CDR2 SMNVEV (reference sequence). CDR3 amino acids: CASSLFAWDSSYEQYF. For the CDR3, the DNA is TGTGCCAGCAGTTTATTCGCCTGGGACAGCTCCTACGAGCAGTACTTC.

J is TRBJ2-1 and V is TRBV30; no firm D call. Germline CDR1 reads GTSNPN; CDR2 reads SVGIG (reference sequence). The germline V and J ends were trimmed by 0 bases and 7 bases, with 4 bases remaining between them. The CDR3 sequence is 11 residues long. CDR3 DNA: TGTGCCTGGAGTGTTACGAATGAGCAGTTCTTC. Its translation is CAWSVTNEQFF.

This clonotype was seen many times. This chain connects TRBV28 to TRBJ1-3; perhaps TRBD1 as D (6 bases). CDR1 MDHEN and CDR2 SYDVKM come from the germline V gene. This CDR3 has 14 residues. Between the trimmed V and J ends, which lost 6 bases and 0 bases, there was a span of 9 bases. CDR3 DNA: TGTGCCAGCAGGATACAGGGCTCTGGAAACACCATATATTTT. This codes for CASRIQGSGNTIYF.

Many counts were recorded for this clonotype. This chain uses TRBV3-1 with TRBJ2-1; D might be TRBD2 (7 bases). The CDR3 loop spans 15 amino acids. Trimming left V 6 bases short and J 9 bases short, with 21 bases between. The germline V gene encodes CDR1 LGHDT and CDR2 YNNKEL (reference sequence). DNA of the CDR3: TGTGCCAGCAGGGGAGGGGGATCGGGAGCTTCTGAGCAGTTCTTC. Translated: CASRGGGSGASEQFF.

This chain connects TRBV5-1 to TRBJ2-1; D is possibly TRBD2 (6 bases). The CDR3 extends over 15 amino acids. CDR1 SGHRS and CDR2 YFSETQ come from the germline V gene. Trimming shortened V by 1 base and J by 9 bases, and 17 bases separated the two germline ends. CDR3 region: CASSLFVTSGFEQFF. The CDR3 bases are TGCGCCAGCAGCTTGTTTGTGACTAGTGGTTTTGAGCAGTTCTTC.

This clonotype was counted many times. Here the CDR3 DNA reads TGCGCCAGCAGCCCGGGACGGGGGGCAGTCACTGAAGCTTTCTTT. Translating it yields CASSPGRGAVTEAFF. The chain links TRBV5-1 to TRBJ1-1; D possibly corresponds to TRBD1 (6 bases). The CDR3 runs 15 residues. Germline lookup yields CDR1 SGHRS and CDR2 YFSETQ. The V and J ends lost 4 bases and 4 bases respectively, with 17 bases between them. The full variable domain, rest sourced from reference TRBV5-1 and TRBJ1-1, is KAGVTQTPRYLIKTRGQQVTLSCSPISGHRSVSWYQQTPGQGLQFLFEYFSETQRNKGNFPGRFSGRQFSNSRSEMNVSTLELGDSALYLCASSPGRGAVTEAFFGQGTRLTVV.